This TCR beta chain was profiled in a study of cytomegalovirus exposure and HLA in healthy donors. Across the whole study: Of a few hundred genotyped donors, more than 75% clustered with self-reported Caucasian donors.

Use of 60 Vbeta and 13 Jbeta primers characterized the PCR. Produced via immunoSEQ multiplex PCR; TCRdb's table is partial and in-frame only. The table has tens of thousands of clones, roughly 73% seen once. The sequenced material came from PBMCs. The receptor was derived from a woman between 35 and 50 years old in good health and CMV-seropositive.

CDR3 residues: CATLGQWSNQPQHF. The DNA for the CDR3 is TGTGCCACTTTAGGACAGTGGAGCAATCAGCCCCAGCATTTT. V is TRBV19 and J is TRBJ1-5; perhaps TRBD1 as D (6 bases). Germline-derived CDR1 and CDR2 are LNHDA and SQIVND (reference sequence). This CDR3 is built from 14 residues. The V and J ends lost 10 bases and 1 base respectively, with 14 bases between them.